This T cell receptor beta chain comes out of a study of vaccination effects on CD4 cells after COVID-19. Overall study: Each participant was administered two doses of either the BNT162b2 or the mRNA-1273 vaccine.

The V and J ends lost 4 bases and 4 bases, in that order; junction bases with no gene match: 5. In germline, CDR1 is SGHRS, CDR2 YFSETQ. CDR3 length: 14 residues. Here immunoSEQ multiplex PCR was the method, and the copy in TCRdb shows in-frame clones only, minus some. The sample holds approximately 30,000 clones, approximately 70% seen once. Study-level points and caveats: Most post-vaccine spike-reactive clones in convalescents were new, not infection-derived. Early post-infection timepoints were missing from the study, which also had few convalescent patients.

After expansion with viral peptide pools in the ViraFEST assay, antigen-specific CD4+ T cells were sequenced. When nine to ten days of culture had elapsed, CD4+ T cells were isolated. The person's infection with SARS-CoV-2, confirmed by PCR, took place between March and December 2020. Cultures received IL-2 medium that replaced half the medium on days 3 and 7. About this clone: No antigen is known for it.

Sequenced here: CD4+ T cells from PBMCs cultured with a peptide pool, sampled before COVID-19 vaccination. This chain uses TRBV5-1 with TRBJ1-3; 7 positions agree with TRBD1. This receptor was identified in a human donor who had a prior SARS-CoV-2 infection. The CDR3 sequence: CASSPDREGNTIYF. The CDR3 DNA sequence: TGCGCCAGCAGCCCCGACAGGGAGGGAAACACCATATATTTT.